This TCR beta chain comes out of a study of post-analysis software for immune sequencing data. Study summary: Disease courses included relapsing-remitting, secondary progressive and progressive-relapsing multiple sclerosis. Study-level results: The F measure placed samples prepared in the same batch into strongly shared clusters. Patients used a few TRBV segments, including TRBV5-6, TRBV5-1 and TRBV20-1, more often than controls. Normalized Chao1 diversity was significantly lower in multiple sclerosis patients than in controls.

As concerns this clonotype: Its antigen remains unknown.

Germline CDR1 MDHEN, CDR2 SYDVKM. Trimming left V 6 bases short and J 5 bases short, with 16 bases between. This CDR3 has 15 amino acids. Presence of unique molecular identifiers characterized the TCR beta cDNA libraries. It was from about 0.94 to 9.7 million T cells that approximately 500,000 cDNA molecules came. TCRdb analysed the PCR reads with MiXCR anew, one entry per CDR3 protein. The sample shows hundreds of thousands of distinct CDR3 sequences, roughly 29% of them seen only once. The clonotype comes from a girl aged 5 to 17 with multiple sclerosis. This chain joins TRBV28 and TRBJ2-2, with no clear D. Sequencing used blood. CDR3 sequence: CASSPDWRRTGELFF. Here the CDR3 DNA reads TGTGCCAGCAGCCCTGACTGGCGACGGACCGGGGAGCTGTTTTTT.